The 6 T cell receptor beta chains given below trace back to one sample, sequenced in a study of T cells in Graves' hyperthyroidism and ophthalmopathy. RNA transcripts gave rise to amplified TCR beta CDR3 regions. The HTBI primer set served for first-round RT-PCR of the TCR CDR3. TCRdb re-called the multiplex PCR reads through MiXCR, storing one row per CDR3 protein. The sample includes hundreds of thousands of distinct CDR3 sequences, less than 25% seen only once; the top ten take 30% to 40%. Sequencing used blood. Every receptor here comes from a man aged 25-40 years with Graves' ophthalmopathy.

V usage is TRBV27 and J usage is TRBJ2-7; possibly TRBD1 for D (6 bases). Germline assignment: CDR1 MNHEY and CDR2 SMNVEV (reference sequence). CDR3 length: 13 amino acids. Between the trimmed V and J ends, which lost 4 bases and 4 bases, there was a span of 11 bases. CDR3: CASSYTGTYEQYF. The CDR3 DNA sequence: TGTGCCAGCAGTTACACAGGGACGTACGAGCAGTACTTC.

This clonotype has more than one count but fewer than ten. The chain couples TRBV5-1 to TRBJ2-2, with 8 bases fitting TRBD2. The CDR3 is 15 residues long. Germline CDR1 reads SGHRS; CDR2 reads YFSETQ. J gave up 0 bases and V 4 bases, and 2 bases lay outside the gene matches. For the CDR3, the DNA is TGCGCCAGCAGCCCGGGGGGGGCGAACACCGGGGAGCTGTTTTTT. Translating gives CASSPGGANTGELFF.

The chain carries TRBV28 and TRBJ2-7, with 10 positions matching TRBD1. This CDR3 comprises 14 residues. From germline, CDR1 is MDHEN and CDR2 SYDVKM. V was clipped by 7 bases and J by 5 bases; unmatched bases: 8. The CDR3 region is CASTRPGQGNEQYF. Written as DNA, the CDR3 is TGTGCCAGCACCCGACCGGGACAGGGGAACGAGCAGTACTTC.

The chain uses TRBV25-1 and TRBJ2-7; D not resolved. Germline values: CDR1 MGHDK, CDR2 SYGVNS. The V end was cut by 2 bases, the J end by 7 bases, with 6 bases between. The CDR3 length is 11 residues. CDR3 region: CASSEVAEQYF. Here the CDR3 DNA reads TGTGCCAGCAGTGAAGTGGCAGAGCAGTACTTC.

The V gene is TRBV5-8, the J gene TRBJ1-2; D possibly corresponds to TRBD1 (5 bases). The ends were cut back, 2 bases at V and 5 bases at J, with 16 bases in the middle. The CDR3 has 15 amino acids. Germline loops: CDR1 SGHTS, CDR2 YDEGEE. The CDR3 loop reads CASSFRLGTEYGYTF. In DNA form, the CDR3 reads TGTGCCAGCAGCTTTCGTCTCGGGACTGAATATGGCTACACCTTC.

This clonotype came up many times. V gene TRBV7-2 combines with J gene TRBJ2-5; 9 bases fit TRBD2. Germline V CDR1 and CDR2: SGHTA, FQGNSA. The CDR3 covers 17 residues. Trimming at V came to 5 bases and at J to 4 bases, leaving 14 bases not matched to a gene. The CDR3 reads CASSPPSGGFSGETQYF. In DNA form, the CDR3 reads TGTGCCAGCAGCCCCCCGAGCGGGGGGTTTTCGGGAGAGACCCAGTACTTC.